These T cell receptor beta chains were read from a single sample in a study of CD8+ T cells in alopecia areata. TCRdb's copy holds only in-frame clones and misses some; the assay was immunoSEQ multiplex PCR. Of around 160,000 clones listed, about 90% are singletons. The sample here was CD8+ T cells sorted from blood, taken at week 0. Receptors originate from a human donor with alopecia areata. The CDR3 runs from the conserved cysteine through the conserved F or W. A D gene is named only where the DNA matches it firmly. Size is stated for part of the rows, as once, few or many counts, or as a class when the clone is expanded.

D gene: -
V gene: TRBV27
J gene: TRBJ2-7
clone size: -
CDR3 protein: CASRPSPGNLGEQYF
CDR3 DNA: TGTGCCAGCAGACCATCCCCGGGGAACCTAGGAGAGCAGTACTTC

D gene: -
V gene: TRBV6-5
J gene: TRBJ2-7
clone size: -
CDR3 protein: CASSEATYEQYF
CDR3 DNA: TGTGCCAGCAGTGAAGCGACCTACGAGCAGTACTTC

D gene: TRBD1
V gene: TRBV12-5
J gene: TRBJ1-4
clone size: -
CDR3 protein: CASGFLTGRATNEKLFF
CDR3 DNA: TGTGCTAGTGGTTTTCTGACAGGGCGGGCAACTAATGAAAAACTGTTTTTT

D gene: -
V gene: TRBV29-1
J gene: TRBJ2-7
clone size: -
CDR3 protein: CSARQIDSYEQYF
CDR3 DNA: TGCAGCGCACGACAGATTGACTCCTACGAGCAGTACTTC

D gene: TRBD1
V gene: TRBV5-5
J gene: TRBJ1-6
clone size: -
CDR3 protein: CASSLPDRGSYNSPLHF
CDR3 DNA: TGTGCCAGCAGCCTTCCTGACAGGGGGTCTTACAATTCACCCCTCCACTTT

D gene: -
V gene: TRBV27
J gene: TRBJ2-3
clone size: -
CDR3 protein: CASSIQEMDTQYF
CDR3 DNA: TGTGCCAGCAGTATACAGGAAATGGATACGCAGTATTTT

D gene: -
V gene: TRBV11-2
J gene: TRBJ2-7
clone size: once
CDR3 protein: CASSLGIPYEQYF
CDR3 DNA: TGTGCCAGCAGCTTAGGGATTCCCTACGAGCAGTACTTC

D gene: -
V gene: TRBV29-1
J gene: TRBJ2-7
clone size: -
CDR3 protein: CSEGTAPQRYEQYF
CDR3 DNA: TGCAGCGAAGGAACAGCTCCCCAACGCTACGAGCAGTACTTC

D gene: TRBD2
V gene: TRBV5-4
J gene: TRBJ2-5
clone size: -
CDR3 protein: CASSSQGLAEQETQYF
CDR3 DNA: TGTGCCAGCAGCTCACAAGGACTAGCGGAACAAGAGACCCAGTACTTC

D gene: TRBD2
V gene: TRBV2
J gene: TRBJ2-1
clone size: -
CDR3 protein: CASISRGLAGYDEQFF
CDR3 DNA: TGTGCCAGCATTTCCCGAGGACTAGCGGGCTACGATGAGCAGTTCTTC

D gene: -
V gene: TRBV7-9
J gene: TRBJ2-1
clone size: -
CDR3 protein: CASRVGEANEQFF
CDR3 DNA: TGTGCCAGCAGGGTTGGTGAGGCCAATGAGCAGTTCTTC

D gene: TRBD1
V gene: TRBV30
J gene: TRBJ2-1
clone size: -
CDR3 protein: CAWSVDRENEQFF
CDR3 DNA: TGTGCCTGGAGTGTAGACAGGGAAAATGAGCAGTTCTTC

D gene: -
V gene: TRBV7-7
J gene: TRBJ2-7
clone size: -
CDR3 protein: CASSASGSYEQYF
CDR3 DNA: TGTGCTAGCAGCGCCAGCGGATCCTACGAGCAGTACTTC

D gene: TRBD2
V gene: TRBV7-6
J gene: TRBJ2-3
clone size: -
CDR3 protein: CASSLDSGRAQSTDTQYF
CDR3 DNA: TGTGCCAGCAGCTTAGATAGCGGGAGAGCCCAAAGCACAGATACGCAGTATTTT

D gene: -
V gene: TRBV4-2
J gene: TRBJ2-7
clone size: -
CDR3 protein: CASSQRDRSYEQYF
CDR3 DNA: TGTGCCAGCAGCCAGCGGGACCGCTCCTACGAGCAGTACTTC

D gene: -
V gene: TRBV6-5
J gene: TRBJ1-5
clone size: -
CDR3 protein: CASRGGNNQPQHF
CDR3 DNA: TGTGCCAGCAGAGGGGGAAACAATCAGCCCCAGCATTTT

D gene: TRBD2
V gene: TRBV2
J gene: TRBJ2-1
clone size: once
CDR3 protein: CASSVPELAGDEQFF
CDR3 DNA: TGTGCCAGCAGTGTTCCGGAACTAGCGGGGGATGAGCAGTTCTTC

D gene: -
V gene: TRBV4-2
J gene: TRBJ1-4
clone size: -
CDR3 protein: CASSQEGRASSNEKLFF
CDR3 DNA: TGTGCCAGCAGCCAAGAGGGGAGGGCCTCATCTAATGAAAAACTGTTTTTT

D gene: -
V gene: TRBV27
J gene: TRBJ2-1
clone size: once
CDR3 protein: CASSFWPPVNEQFF
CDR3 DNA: TGTGCCAGCAGTTTTTGGCCACCCGTCAATGAGCAGTTCTTC

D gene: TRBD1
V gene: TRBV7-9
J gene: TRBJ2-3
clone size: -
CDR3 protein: CASSNDRDQDTQYF
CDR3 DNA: TGTGCCAGCAGCAACGACAGGGATCAAGATACGCAGTATTTT

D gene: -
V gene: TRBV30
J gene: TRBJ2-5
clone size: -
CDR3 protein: CAWEASQETQYF
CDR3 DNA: TGTGCCTGGGAGGCATCTCAAGAGACCCAGTACTTC

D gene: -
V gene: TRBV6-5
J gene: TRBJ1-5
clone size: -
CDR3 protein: CASSYGSNQPQHF
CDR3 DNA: TGTGCCAGCAGTTACGGGAGCAATCAGCCCCAGCATTTT

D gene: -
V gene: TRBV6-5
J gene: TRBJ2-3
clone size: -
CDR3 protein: CASTHGDGSTDTQYF
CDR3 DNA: TGTGCCAGCACCCATGGGGACGGTAGCACAGATACGCAGTATTTT

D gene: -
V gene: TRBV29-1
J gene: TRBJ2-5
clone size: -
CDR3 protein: CSVEGRQETQYF
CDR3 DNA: TGCAGCGTTGAGGGCCGGCAAGAGACCCAGTACTTC

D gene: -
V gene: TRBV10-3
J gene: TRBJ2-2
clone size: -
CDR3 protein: CAISDSDPSNTGELFF
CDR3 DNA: TGTGCCATCAGTGATTCCGACCCATCGAACACCGGGGAGCTGTTTTTT

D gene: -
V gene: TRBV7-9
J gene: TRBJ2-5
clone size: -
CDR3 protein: CASRSGPDEETQYF
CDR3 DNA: TGTGCCAGCAGGTCCGGGCCGGACGAAGAGACCCAGTACTTC

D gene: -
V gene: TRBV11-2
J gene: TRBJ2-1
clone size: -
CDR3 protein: CASSLLGDSPYNEQFF
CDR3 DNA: TGTGCCAGCAGCCTCCTGGGGGACTCACCCTACAATGAGCAGTTCTTC

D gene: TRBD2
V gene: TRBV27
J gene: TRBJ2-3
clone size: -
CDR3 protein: CASSFKGGRSSTDTQYF
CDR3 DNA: TGTGCCAGCAGTTTTAAGGGCGGGAGGTCTAGCACAGATACGCAGTATTTT

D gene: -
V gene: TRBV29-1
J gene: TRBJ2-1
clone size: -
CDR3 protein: CSVAGGGYNEQFF
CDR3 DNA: TGCAGCGTTGCAGGAGGAGGGTACAATGAGCAGTTCTTC

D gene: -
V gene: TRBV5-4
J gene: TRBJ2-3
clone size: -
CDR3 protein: CASSLWPGYYTDTQYF
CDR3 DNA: TGTGCCAGCAGCTTGTGGCCAGGGTACTACACAGATACGCAGTATTTT

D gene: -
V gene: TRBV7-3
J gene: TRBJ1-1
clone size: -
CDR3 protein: CASSLTVNTEAFF
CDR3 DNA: TGTGCCAGCAGCCTAACAGTTAACACTGAAGCTTTCTTT

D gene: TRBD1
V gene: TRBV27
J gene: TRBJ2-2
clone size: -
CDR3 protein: CASSPRQGRTGELFF
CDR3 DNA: TGTGCCAGCAGTCCCCGACAGGGGCGGACCGGGGAGCTGTTTTTT

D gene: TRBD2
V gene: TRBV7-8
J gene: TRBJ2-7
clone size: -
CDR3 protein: CASSLGLAGTYEQYF
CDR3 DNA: TGTGCCAGCAGCTTAGGGCTAGCGGGAACCTACGAGCAGTACTTC

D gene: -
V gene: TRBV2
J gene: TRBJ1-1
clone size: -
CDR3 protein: CARGDMNTEAFF
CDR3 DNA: TGTGCCAGAGGGGACATGAACACTGAAGCTTTCTTT

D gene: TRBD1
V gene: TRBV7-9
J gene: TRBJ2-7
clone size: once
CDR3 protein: CVSTPPGGASYEQYF
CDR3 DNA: TGTGTCAGCACTCCCCCAGGGGGCGCATCCTACGAGCAGTACTTC